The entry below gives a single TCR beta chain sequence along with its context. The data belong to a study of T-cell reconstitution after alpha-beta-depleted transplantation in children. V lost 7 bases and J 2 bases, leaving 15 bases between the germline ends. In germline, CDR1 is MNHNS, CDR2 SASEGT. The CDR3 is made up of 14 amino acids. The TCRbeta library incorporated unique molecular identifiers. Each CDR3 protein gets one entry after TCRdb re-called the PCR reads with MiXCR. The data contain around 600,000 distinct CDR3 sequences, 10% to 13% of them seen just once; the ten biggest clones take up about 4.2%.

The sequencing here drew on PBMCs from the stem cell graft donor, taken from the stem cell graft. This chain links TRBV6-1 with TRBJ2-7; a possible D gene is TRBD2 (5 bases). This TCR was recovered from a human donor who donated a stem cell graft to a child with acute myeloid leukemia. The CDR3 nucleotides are TGTGCCAGCACGGCAAAAGGAGGTACCTACGAGCAGTACTTC. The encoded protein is CASTAKGGTYEQYF.